A selection of T cell receptor beta chains follows, all from one sample in a study of blood T cells in healthy people across ages. TCRdb itself ran the 5' RACE reads through MiXCR, one entry per CDR3 protein. The table records around 1,000,000 distinct CDR3 sequences, roughly two fifths of them present only once. Input material: blood. These receptors originate from a man between 18 and 29 years old in good health. Each CDR3 is given with its conserved first and last residue.

V gene,J gene,CDR3 protein
TRBV20-1,TRBJ2-3,CSARGDSQGVDTQYF
TRBV6-5,TRBJ1-2,CASSTRGYGYTF
TRBV7-8,TRBJ2-5,CASSLVRGGTYQETQYF
TRBV6-2/TRBV6-3,TRBJ2-1,CASCLTSGAYNEQFF
TRBV7-9,TRBJ1-2,CASSLAEGTGPANCGYTF
TRBV6-5,TRBJ2-1,CASSYVDEQFF
TRBV6-5,TRBJ1-1,CASSYSRDSQGAEAFF
TRBV12-3/TRBV12-4,TRBJ2-7,CASSPSGRRKQYF
TRBV12-3/TRBV12-4,TRBJ2-5,CASSLPASNEQYF
TRBV20-1,TRBJ2-3,CSASPHPSGGTDTQYF
TRBV4-3,TRBJ1-2,CASSQDLAGSRYGYTF
TRBV7-9,TRBJ1-1,CASSSGTPTKAFF
TRBV6-1,TRBJ1-2,CASSEMVGYGYTF
TRBV4-3,TRBJ2-1,CASSQTPVGTDNSYNEQFF
TRBV5-1,TRBJ2-3,CASSLGGGNTDTQYF
TRBV5-6,TRBJ2-3,CASSFLDTDTQYF
TRBV10-3,TRBJ2-3,CAISEFKRGASTDTQYF
TRBV5-5,TRBJ1-1,CASSPIGGAVNTEAFF
TRBV5-1,TRBJ2-3,CASSWKASSTDTQYF
TRBV5-1,TRBJ2-7,CASSADGQGYEQYF
TRBV18,TRBJ1-1,CASSPFRDNTEAFF
TRBV2,TRBJ2-3,CASGQGATDTQYF
TRBV7-2,TRBJ2-7,CASSLVRGFSYEQYF
TRBV14,TRBJ2-1,CASSQDMVVGGPQFF
TRBV5-1,TRBJ2-3,CASSTHFRVTDTQYF
TRBV6-5,TRBJ2-3,CASSYRGQGQGDWYF
TRBV20-1,TRBJ2-2,CSARNSKAGTANTGELFF
TRBV10-3,TRBJ2-5,CAISDNSRETQYF
TRBV4-2,TRBJ2-3,CASSPRGASGADTQYF
TRBV9,TRBJ2-2,CASSPLIGAVNTGELFF
TRBV4-1,TRBJ1-1,CASSLLTGGLGAEAFF
TRBV7-6,TRBJ2-3,CASRLLAGGPEDTQYF
TRBV4-1,-,CASSFRQGSGNIQYF
TRBV6-2/TRBV6-3,TRBJ1-1,CASIYGGKNTEAFF
TRBV7-9,TRBJ1-2,CASRPGQGSDGYTF
TRBV20-1,TRBJ2-3,CSARRPAGLSTDTQYF
TRBV20-1,TRBJ1-4,CSASRGSPNEKLFF
TRBV6-1,TRBJ1-5,CASKPGAGTNQPQHF
TRBV7-2,TRBJ1-6,CASSLRNSPLHF
TRBV5-1,TRBJ1-1,CASSLEKGVRTEAFF
TRBV29-1,TRBJ2-3,CSVEARDTDTQYF
TRBV7-9,TRBJ1-2,CASSSTDSVHGYTF
TRBV2,TRBJ2-5,CASSHPREGSEMEETQYF
TRBV7-9,TRBJ2-7,CASSLGGHANSGWYEQYF
TRBV2,TRBJ2-7,CASRSPLAVVLNEQYF
TRBV5-1,TRBJ1-1,CASSSLSGDTEAFF
TRBV20-1,TRBJ2-3,CSARDIQSRTDTQYF
TRBV27,-,CASSLSLGAQETQYF
TRBV10-3,TRBJ2-7,CAISETQTGLPKEQYF
TRBV18,TRBJ1-6,CASSLDSINSPLHF
TRBV12-3/TRBV12-4,TRBJ1-6,CASSPGDRDNTLHF
TRBV19,TRBJ1-1,CASNLRTGARNTEAFF
TRBV20-1,TRBJ2-4,CSASSGSTGKQYF